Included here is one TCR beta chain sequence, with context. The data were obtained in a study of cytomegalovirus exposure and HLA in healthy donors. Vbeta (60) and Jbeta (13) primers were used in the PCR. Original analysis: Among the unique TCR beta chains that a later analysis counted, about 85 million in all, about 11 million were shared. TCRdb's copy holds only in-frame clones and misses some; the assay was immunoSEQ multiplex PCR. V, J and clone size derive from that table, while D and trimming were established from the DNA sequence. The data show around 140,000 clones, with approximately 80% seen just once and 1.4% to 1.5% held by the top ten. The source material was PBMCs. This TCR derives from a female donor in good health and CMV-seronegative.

The CDR3 coding sequence is TGTGCCAGCAGCTTAACGGGGCAGCCTTATGGCTACACCTTC. It yields the protein CASSLTGQPYGYTF. V is TRBV7-3 and J is TRBJ1-2; a possible D gene is TRBD1 (5 bases). Germline-derived CDR1 and CDR2 are SGHTA and FQGTGA. This CDR3 contains 14 residues. The ends were cut back, 0 bases at V and 5 bases at J, with 10 bases in the middle.